This T cell receptor (beta chain) was observed in a study of breast tumors, draining lymph nodes, adjacent tissues. Study findings and constraints: Tumors had less TCR diversity than lymph nodes, more than nontumor tissue. Tumor and nontumor repertoires were significantly more similar in luminal-like than in basal-like breast cancer. Findings are consistent with lymph node origin and intratumoral expansion of most tumor T cells.

Per germline, CDR1 LNHDA and CDR2 SQIVND (reference sequence). This CDR3 spans 17 amino acids. TCRdb reanalysed the multiplex PCR reads using MiXCR and keeps one entry per CDR3 protein. This table holds 150,000 to 200,000 distinct CDR3 sequences, approximately 30% found once. The sample holds one count of this clonotype. Its antigen is still unknown. A junction end diverges from the germline sequence, so it may reflect a read error. The lymph nodes were axillary draining lymph nodes from breast cancer patients. The sequencing input was axillary lymph node tissue. This TCR came from a female donor with breast cancer. Some clones in this sample may be carry-over from other donors' samples. The chain uses TRBV19 and TRBJ2-4; 11 bases match TRBD1. CDR3 sequence: CASSMFAGQGAKNIPSF. The CDR3 region has the DNA TGTGCCAGTAGTATGTTTGCAGGACAGGGGGCCAAAAACATTCCGTCCTTC. The full variable domain, with the rest looked up from reference TRBV19 and TRBJ2-4, is DGGITQSPKYLFRKEGQNVTLSCEQNLNHDAMYWYRQDPGQGLRLIYYSQIVNDFQKGDIAEGYSVSREKKESFPLTVTSAQKNPTAFYLCASSMFAGQGAKNIPSFGAGTRLSVL.